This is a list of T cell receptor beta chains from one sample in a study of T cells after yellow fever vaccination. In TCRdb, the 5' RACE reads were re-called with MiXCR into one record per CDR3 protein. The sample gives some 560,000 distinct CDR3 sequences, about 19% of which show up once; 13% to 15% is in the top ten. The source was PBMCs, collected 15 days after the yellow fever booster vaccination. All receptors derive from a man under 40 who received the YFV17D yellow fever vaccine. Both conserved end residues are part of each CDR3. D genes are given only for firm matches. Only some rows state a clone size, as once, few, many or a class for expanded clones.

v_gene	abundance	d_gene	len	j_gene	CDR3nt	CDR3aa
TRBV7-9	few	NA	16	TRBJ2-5	TGTGCCAGCAGCTTGGGCCCCCACCTAGACCAAGAGACCCAGTACTTC	CASSLGPHLDQETQYF
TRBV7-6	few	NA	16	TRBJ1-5	TGTGCCAGCAGCTTAGCTCGGGGGGACGGCAATCAGCCCCAGCATTTT	CASSLARGDGNQPQHF
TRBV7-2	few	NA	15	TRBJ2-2	TGTGCCAGCAGCTTAGCCCTCGGGAGAACCGGGGAGCTGTTTTTT	CASSLALGRTGELFF
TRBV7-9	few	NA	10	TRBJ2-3	TGTGCCAGCCAGCTAGATACGCAGTATTTT	CASQLDTQYF
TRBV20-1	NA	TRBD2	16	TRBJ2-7	TGCAGTGCTGGGCCCCTGACTAGCGGGAGCTCCTACGAGCAGTACTTC	CSAGPLTSGSSYEQYF
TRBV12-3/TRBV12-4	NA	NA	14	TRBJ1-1	TGTGCCAGCAGTTTTGCGGGGGGGAACACTGAAGCTTTCTTT	CASSFAGGNTEAFF
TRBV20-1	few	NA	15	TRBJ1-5	TGCAGTGCCATAACAGGCGCAGGAGGCGATCAGCCCCAGCATTTT	CSAITGAGGDQPQHF
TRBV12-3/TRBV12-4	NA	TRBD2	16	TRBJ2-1	TGTGCCAGCAGTCTCCGACGGACTAGCGGATACAATGAGCAGTTCTTC	CASSLRRTSGYNEQFF
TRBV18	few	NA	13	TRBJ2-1	TGTGCCAGCTCAATCCGACTAGGCGATGAGCAGTTCTTC	CASSIRLGDEQFF
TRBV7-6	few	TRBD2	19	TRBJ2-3	TGTGCCAGCAGCTACCTATCCGGGACTAGCGGAGGAGGCACAGATACGCAGTATTTT	CASSYLSGTSGGGTDTQYF
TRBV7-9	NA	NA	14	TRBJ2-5	TGTGCCAGCAGTCCCGGTTCCACTCGGGAGACCCAGTACTTC	CASSPGSTRETQYF
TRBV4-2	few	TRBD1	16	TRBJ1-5	TGTGCCAGCAGCCAAGATCACGAGGGGGCTAATCAGCCCCAGCATTTT	CASSQDHEGANQPQHF
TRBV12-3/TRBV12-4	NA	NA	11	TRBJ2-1	TGTGCCAGCACCGCATACAATGAGCAGTTCTTC	CASTAYNEQFF
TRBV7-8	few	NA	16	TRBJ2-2	TGTGCCAGCAGCTTTACCCACGTCAGCGGTGCCGGGGAGCTGTTTTTT	CASSFTHVSGAGELFF
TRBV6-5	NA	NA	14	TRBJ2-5	TGTGCCAGCAGTTACTCAGGCGGGTTGGAGACCCAGTACTTC	CASSYSGGLETQYF
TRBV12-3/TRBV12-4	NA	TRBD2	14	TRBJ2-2	TGTGCCAGCACCCTAGTCGTGGGGGGGGTTTGGCTGTTTTTT	CASTLVVGGVWLFF
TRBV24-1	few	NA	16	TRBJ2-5	TGTGCCACCAGTGATTTTTCGCCGGATATAGGGGAGACCCAGTACTTC	CATSDFSPDIGETQYF